This TCR beta chain was recorded in a study of T cells in localized non-small cell lung cancer. General study findings and limits: Adjacent uninvolved lung had the highest clonality, suggesting focused antigen responses.

Libraries were prepared by immunoSEQ multiplex PCR; TCRdb keeps only in-frame clonotypes and omits some of them. The sample contains approximately 29,000 clones, more than 65% of which appear only once. A note on this clone: The antigen is unknown.

CDR1 is MNHEY, CDR2 SVGAGI, per germline. V lost 4 bases to trimming and J lost 6 bases, with 12 bases between them. The CDR3 runs to 14 residues. Sequencing was performed on peripheral blood mononuclear cells, taken before any cancer treatment. The chain joins TRBV6-5 to TRBJ2-2, with D possibly being TRBD1 (5 bases). The origin of this receptor is a man between 40 and 70 years old with stage III lung adenocarcinoma. The CDR3 DNA is TGTGCCAGCAGTTTGACAGAACGAGCCGGGGAGCTGTTTTTT. Protein sequence: CASSLTERAGELFF.